This T cell receptor (beta chain) is from a study of cytotoxic CD8 clonotypes in ibrutinib-treated CLL. Background on the study: The cohort had 11 relapsed/refractory and over 14 treatment-naive patients, 17 to 18 IGHV unmutated. Study findings and constraints: Clonality went up at the time of ibrutinib response, stayed stable in sustained remission, and later dropped back toward its baseline level at progression. Clonality at baseline surpassed age-matched healthy donors and tracked circulating CD8+ T-cell counts.

On this clone: The antigen remains undetermined.

The authors obtained approximately 2 micrograms of genomic DNA from cryopreserved PBMCs for TCR beta libraries. Sequencing was performed with immunoSEQ multiplex PCR; in TCRdb, only in-frame clones are kept and a portion is missing. The repertoire has 20,000 to 30,000 clones, 70% to 75% of them found once; the top ten carry about half. The ends lost 7 bases at V and 4 bases at J; junction bases unmatched: 4. This CDR3 has 13 amino acids. The germline gives CDR1 SGHAT, CDR2 FQNNGV. This material consisted of PBMCs, taken after 12 months of ibrutinib treatment. The source of this sequence is a human donor with chronic lymphocytic leukemia. V and J are TRBV11-2 and TRBJ1-5, with 7 nucleotides matching TRBD1. DNA for the CDR3: TGTGCCAGCACCCAGGACAGGAATCAGCCCCAGCATTTT. Residues: CASTQDRNQPQHF.